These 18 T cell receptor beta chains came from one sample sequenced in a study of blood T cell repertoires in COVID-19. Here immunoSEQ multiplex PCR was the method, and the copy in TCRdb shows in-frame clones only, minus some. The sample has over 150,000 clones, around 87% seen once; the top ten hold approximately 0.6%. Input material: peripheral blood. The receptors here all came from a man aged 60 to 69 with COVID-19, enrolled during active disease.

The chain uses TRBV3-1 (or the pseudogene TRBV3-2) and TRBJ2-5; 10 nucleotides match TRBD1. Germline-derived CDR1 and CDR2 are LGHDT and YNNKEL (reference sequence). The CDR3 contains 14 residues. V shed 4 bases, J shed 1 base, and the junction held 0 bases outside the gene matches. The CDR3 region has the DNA TGTGCCAGCAGCCGGGACAGGGGCCAAGAGACCCAGTACTTC. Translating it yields CASSRDRGQETQYF.

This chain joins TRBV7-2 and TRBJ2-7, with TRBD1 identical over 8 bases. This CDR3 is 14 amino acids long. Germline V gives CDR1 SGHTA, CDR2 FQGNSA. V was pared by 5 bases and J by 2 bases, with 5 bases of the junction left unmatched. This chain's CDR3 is CASSQRQGTYEQYF. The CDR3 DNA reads TGTGCCAGCAGCCAAAGACAGGGGACCTACGAGCAGTACTTC. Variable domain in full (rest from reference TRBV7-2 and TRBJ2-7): GAGVSQSPSNKVTEKGKDVELRCDPISGHTALYWYRQSLGQGLEFLIYFQGNSAPDKSGLPSDRFSAERTGGSVSTLTIQRTQQEDSAVYLCASSQRQGTYEQYFGPGTRLTVT.

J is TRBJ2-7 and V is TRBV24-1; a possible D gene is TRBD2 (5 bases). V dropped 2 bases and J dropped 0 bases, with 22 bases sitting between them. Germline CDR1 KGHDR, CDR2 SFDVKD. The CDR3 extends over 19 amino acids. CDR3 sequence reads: CATSDSGMTKAASSYEQYF. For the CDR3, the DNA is TGTGCCACCAGTGATTCCGGAATGACTAAGGCGGCTTCCTCCTACGAGCAGTACTTC.

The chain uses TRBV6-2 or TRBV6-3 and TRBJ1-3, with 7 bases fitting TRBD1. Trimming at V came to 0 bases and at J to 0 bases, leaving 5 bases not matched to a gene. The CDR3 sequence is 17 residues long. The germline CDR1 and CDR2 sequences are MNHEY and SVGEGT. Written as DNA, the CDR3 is TGTGCCAGCAGTTACTCGGGACAGCCCAACTCTGGAAACACCATATATTTT. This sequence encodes CASSYSGQPNSGNTIYF.

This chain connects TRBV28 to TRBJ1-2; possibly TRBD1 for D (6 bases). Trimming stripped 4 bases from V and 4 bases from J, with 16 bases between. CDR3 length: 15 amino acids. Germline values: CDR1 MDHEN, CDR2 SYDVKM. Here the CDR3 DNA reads TGTGCCAGCAGTTCCACAGGGCCTGTTGGCTATGGCTACACCTTC. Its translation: CASSSTGPVGYGYTF.

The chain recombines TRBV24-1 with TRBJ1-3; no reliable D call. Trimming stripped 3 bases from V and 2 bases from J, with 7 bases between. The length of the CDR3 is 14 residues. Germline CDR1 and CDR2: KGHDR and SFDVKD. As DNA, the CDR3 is TGTGCCACCAGTGATCAGAGGGCTGGAAACACCATATATTTT. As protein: CATSDQRAGNTIYF.

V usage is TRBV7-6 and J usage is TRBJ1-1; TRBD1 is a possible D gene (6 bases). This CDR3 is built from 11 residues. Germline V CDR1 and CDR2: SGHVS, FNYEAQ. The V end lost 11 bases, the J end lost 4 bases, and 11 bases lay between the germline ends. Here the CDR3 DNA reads TGTGCCGGTGGACAGTTCACTGAAGCTTTCTTT. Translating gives CAGGQFTEAFF.

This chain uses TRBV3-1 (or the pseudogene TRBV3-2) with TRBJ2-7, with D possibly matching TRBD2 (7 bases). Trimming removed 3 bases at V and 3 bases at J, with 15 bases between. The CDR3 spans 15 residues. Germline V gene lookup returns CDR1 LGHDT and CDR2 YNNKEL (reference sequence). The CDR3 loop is CASSQTWGGGYEQYF. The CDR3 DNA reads TGTGCCAGCAGCCAGACATGGGGAGGGGGCTACGAGCAGTACTTC.

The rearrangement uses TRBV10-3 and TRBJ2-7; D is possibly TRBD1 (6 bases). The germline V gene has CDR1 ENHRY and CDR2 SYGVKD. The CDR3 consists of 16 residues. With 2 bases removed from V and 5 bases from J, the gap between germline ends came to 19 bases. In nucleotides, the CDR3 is TGTGCCATCAGTGAGCCCACTATGGACAGATTTCACGAGCAGTACTTC. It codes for CAISEPTMDRFHEQYF.

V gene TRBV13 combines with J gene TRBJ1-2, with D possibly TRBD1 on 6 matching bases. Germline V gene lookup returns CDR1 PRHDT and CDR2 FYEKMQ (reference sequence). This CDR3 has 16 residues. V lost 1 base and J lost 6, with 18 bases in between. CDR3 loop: CASSLARVGGLDGYTF. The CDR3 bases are TGTGCCAGCAGCTTAGCACGAGTCGGGGGGCTGGATGGCTACACCTTC.

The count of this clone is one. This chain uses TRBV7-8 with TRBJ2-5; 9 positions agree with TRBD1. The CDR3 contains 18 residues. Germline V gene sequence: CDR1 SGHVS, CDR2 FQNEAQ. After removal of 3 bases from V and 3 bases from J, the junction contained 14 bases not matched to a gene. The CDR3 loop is CASSFRTGALQGEETQYF. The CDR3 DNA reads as TGTGCCAGCAGCTTTAGGACAGGGGCCCTACAAGGGGAAGAGACCCAGTACTTC.

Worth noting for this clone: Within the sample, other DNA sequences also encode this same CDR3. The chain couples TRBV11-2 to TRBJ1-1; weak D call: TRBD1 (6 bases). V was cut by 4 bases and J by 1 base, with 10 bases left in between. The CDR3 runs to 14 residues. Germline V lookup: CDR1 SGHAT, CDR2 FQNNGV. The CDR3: CASSSQTGNTEAFF. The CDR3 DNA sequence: TGTGCCAGCAGCTCCCAGACAGGGAACACTGAAGCTTTCTTT.

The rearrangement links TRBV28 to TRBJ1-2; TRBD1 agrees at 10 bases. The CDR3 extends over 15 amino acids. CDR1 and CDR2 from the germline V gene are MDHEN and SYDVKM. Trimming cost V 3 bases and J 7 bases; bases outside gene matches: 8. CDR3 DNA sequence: TGTGCCAGCAGTTTTGGACAGGGGGGAGATTTTGGCTACACCTTC. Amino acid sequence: CASSFGQGGDFGYTF.

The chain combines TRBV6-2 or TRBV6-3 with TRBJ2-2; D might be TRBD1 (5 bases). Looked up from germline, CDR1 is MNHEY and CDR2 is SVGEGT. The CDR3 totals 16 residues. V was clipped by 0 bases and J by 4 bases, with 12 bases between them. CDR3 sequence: CASSYSSGPPTGELFF. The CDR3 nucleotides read TGTGCCAGCAGTTACTCATCAGGGCCTCCCACCGGGGAGCTGTTTTTT.

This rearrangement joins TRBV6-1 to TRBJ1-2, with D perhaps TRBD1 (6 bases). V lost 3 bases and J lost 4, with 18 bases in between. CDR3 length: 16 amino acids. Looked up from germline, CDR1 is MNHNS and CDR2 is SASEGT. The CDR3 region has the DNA TGTGCCAGCAGTGACATTTCGACAGGCAACCGCTATGGCTACACCTTC. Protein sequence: CASSDISTGNRYGYTF.

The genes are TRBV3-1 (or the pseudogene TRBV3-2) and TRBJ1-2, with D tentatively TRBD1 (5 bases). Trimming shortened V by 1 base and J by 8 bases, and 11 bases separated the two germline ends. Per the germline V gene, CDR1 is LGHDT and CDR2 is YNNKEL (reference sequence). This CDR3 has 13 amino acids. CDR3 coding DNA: TGTGCCAGCAGCCAAGCCCAGGGCAGCGGCTACACCTTC. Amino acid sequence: CASSQAQGSGYTF.

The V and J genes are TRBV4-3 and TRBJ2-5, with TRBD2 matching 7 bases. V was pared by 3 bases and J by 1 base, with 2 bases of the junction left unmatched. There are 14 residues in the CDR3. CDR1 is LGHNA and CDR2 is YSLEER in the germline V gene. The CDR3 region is CASSQWEGQETQYF. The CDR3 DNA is TGCGCCAGCAGCCAGTGGGAGGGCCAAGAGACCCAGTACTTC.

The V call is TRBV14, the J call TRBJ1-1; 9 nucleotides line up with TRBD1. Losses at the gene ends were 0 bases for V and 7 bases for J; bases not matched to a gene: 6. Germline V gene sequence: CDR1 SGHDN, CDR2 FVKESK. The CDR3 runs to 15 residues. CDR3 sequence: CASSQDLQGASEAFF. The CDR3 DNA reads TGTGCCAGCAGCCAAGACCTACAGGGGGCAAGTGAAGCTTTCTTT.